This is a list of T cell receptor beta chains from one sample in a study of shared clonotypes between healthy human individuals. Libraries were prepared by immunoSEQ multiplex PCR; TCRdb keeps only in-frame clonotypes and omits some of them. The data contain around 1.9 million clones, just over 90% of them singletons. What was sequenced was naive CD8+ T cells from PBMCs. The receptors stem from a man aged 18 to 30 in good health. Some clones in this sample may be carry-over from other donors' samples. Each CDR3 is given with its conserved first and last residue. D genes are given only for firm matches. Clone size is given for some rows only: seen once, a few or many times, or a class if the clone is expanded.

TRBJ1-1 | - | TRBV30 | - | CAWSVSQAFF | TGTGCCTGGAGTGTTTCCCAGGCTTTCTTT
TRBJ2-5 | - | TRBV5-6 | TRBD2 | CASSLPRTSGSFWETQYF | TGTGCCAGCAGCTTGCCTCGGACTAGCGGGAGCTTCTGGGAGACCCAGTACTTC
TRBJ2-7 | - | TRBV20-1 | - | CSGREVYEQYF | TGCAGTGGCAGAGAGGTTTACGAGCAGTACTTC
TRBJ2-2 | - | TRBV28 | - | CASSEGWGGELFF | TGTGCCAGCAGCGAAGGGTGGGGCGGGGAGCTGTTTTTT
TRBJ1-2 | - | TRBV6-6 | TRBD1 | CASTHNRQGAAGYTF | TGTGCCAGCACCCACAACCGACAGGGGGCCGCTGGCTACACCTTC
TRBJ2-7 | - | TRBV4-3 | - | CASSLLGSYEQYF | TGCGCCAGCAGCTTACTCGGGTCCTACGAGCAGTACTTC
TRBJ2-3 | - | TRBV27 | - | CASSSPSAVTSTDTQYF | TGTGCCAGCAGTTCCCCCTCAGCGGTGACTAGCACAGATACGCAGTATTTT
TRBJ2-7 | - | TRBV6-5 | TRBD2 | CASRQFSGRDEQYF | TGTGCCAGCCGGCAGTTTAGCGGGCGGGACGAGCAGTACTTC
TRBJ1-2 | - | TRBV28 | - | CASSLQLNYGYTF | TGTGCCAGCAGCCTACAGCTGAACTATGGCTACACCTTC
TRBJ1-1 | - | TRBV5-6 | - | CASSNSSGPTEAFF | TGTGCCAGCAGCAACAGTTCCGGGCCGACTGAAGCTTTCTTT
TRBJ2-7 | - | TRBV7-8 | - | CASTPEGAPGYEQYF | TGTGCCAGCACCCCCGAGGGAGCCCCTGGGTACGAGCAGTACTTC
TRBJ2-1 | - | TRBV27 | - | CASSLLDVSYNEQFF | TGTGCCAGCAGTTTATTAGACGTCAGCTACAATGAGCAGTTCTTC
TRBJ1-4 | - | TRBV28 | TRBD1 | CASSNRDRRLQPEKLFF | TGTGCCAGCAGTAACCGGGACAGACGTCTTCAGCCGGAAAAACTGTTTTTT
TRBJ2-2 | - | TRBV11-2 | - | CASSYRGLATGELFF | TGTGCCAGCAGCTACCGGGGACTGGCAACCGGGGAGCTGTTTTTT
TRBJ2-7 | - | TRBV7-6 | TRBD1 | CASSERDRAAYEQYF | TGTGCCAGCAGCGAAAGGGACAGGGCAGCCTACGAGCAGTACTTC
TRBJ1-1 | - | TRBV5-5 | TRBD1 | CASSPWPGQEAFF | TGTGCCAGCAGCCCGTGGCCGGGACAGGAAGCTTTCTTT
TRBJ2-1 | - | TRBV27 | - | CASTPRLGDNEQFF | TGTGCCAGCACCCCGCGTTTGGGGGACAATGAGCAGTTCTTC
TRBJ2-5 | - | TRBV9 | - | CASSTNDAGYGETQYF | TGTGCCAGCAGCACCAACGACGCAGGGTATGGAGAGACCCAGTACTTC
TRBJ2-1 | - | TRBV7-9 | - | CASSLVGRGPTAFINEQFF | TGTGCCAGCAGCTTAGTTGGTAGAGGGCCGACCGCTTTTATCAATGAGCAGTTCTTC
TRBJ1-1 | once | TRBV29-1 | - | CSVDKVREVNTEAFF | TGCAGCGTTGATAAGGTGCGGGAGGTAAACACTGAAGCTTTCTTT
TRBJ1-1 | - | TRBV25-1 | - | CASSRETGSEAFF | TGTGCCAGCAGCAGGGAGACTGGCTCTGAAGCTTTCTTT
TRBJ2-1 | - | TRBV2 | - | CASSEGLADYNEQFF | TGTGCCAGCAGTGAGGGCTTGGCAGATTACAATGAGCAGTTCTTC
TRBJ2-7 | - | TRBV15 | - | CATSARLSYEQYF | TGTGCCACCAGCGCCCGACTGTCCTACGAGCAGTACTTC
TRBJ2-1 | - | TRBV9 | - | CASSVSRGSSYNEQFF | TGTGCCAGCAGCGTGTCCCGAGGGAGCTCCTACAATGAGCAGTTCTTC
TRBJ2-1 | - | TRBV7-2 | TRBD2 | CASSSPSGRFGEQFF | TGTGCCAGCAGCTCCCCTAGCGGGAGGTTCGGTGAGCAGTTCTTC
TRBJ2-7 | - | TRBV5-6 | - | CASSISPSYEQYF | TGTGCCAGCAGCATCTCCCCTTCCTACGAGCAGTACTTC
TRBJ1-6 | - | TRBV30 | - | CAWREGNSPLHF | TGTGCCTGGAGGGAGGGGAATTCACCCCTCCACTTT
TRBJ2-1 | - | TRBV5-6 | TRBD1 | CASSLIGYGTGVDNEQFF | TGTGCCAGCAGCTTGATTGGTTATGGGACAGGGGTTGACAATGAGCAGTTCTTC
TRBJ2-2 | - | TRBV9 | TRBD1 | CASRGWDRDPTNTGELFF | TGTGCCAGCAGGGGCTGGGACAGGGACCCTACGAACACCGGGGAGCTGTTTTTT
TRBJ2-7 | - | TRBV19 | - | CASSIGGFGYEQYF | TGTGCCAGTAGTATCGGTGGGTTCGGCTACGAGCAGTACTTC
TRBJ2-1 | - | TRBV9 | - | CASSVISGTGLYNEQFF | TGTGCCAGCAGCGTAATTTCAGGGACTGGCCTATACAATGAGCAGTTCTTC
TRBJ2-7 | - | TRBV5-4 | - | CASGTSSYEQYF | TGTGCCAGCGGAACTAGCTCCTACGAGCAGTACTTC